One T cell receptor (beta chain) is described in this entry. Data came from immunoSEQ multiplex PCR; TCRdb stores just in-frame clones and leaves some out. The sample shows about 220,000 clones, approximately 78% of them seen only once. These data are taken from a study of blood T cell repertoires in COVID-19. CDR3 size: 15 residues. Trimming took 6 bases from V and 2 from J, leaving 17 bases between them. The germline CDR1 and CDR2 sequences are LGHNT and FRNRAP. Enrolment of Seattle patients took place during active infection, and they were followed longitudinally. The rearrangement links TRBV12-5 to TRBJ2-7, with D maybe TRBD2 (6 bases). The sample taken for sequencing was peripheral blood. This sequence was found in a woman in her 70s with COVID-19, enrolled during active disease. The CDR3 DNA reads as TGTGCTAGTGGAGCTACCTGGGACTCACCCTACGAGCAGTACTTC. Its protein is CASGATWDSPYEQYF.